The 3 T cell receptor beta chains given below trace back to one sample, sequenced in a study of human T cells and chemical hapten exposure (dated by TCRdb to about 2021). The library relied on RACE. Sequenced on a NextSeq 500. The raw public reads went through TCRdb reprocessing: fastp at Q25, MiXCR clone calling, in-frame beta chains kept. Each CDR3 protein appears once, grouped with its most common genes and DNA. The table for this sample lists approximately 52,000 distinct CDR3 sequences; approximately 9.6% of them were counted only once. Approximately 9.7% of the sample is held by the ten biggest clonotypes. The time point label, read with the paper, signifies: pre-sensitization, week 0. The treatment or condition tag for this specimen amounts to: therapeutic diphenylcyclopropenone sensitization with weekly scalp DPC. Total RNA was extracted from unfractionated whole blood that had been collected in Tempus Blood RNA tubes.

The sample here was whole blood, taken in connection with sensitization to the hapten diphenylcyclopropenone (DPC). These TCRs come from a woman aged 25-40 years with alopecia areata. Some clones in this sample may be carry-over from other donors' samples.

The CDR3, as DNA: TGTGCCAGCAGCCCGAAGACAGGGAACACTGAAGCTTTCTTT. Its translation is CASSPKTGNTEAFF. J is TRBJ1-1 and V is TRBV7-2; a weak D match, TRBD1 (6 bases). Germline V gene lookup returns CDR1 SGHTA and CDR2 FQGNSA. The CDR3 length is 14 residues. Trimming left V 5 bases short and J 1 base short, with 11 bases between.

The chain couples TRBV27 to TRBJ2-7; maybe TRBD1 (5 bases). This CDR3 spans 14 amino acids. The germline CDR1 and CDR2 sequences are MNHEY and SMNVEV (reference sequence). V was cut by 3 bases and J by 3 bases, with 12 bases left in between. In nucleotides, the CDR3 is TGTGCCAGCAGTTTTTCCGCAGGGTACTACGAGCAGTACTTC. Its translation: CASSFSAGYYEQYF.

A few counts support this clonotype. The rearrangement joins TRBV5-1 to TRBJ1-5; 7 bases line up with TRBD1. CDR3 length: 14 amino acids. J lost 5 bases, V lost 4 bases, and 6 bases had no gene match. The germline V gene encodes CDR1 SGHRS and CDR2 YFSETQ. DNA for the CDR3: TGCGCCAGCAGCGTCGGGACAGAAGATCAGCCCCAGCATTTT. Residues: CASSVGTEDQPQHF.